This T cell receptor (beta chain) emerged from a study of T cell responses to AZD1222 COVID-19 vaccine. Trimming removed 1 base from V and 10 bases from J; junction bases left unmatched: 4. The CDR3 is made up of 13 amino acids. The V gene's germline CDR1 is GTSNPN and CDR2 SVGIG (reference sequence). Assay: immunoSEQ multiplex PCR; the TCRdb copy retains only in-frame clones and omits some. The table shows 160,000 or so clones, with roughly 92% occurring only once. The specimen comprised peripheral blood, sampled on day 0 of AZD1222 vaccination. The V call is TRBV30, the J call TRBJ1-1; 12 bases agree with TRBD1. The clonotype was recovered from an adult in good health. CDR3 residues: CAWSAGTGGRAFF. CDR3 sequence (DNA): TGTGCCTGGAGTGCAGGGACAGGGGGCAGAGCTTTCTTT.